A single sample gave rise to the 18 T cell receptor beta chains below, sequenced in a study of technical replicates of blood from a handful of donors. Data came from immunoSEQ multiplex PCR; TCRdb stores just in-frame clones and leaves some out. The data show around 56,000 clones, with roughly 95% seen just once and about 3% held by the top ten. Sequenced sample: PBMCs. The receptors were gathered from a human donor in good health. Some clones in this sample may be carry-over from other donors' samples.

The chain uses TRBV2 and TRBJ1-5, with 9 nucleotides matching TRBD1. Looked up from germline, CDR1 is SNHLY and CDR2 is FYNNEI. The V and J ends lost 4 bases and 6 bases, in that order; junction bases with no gene match: 10. The CDR3 contains 16 residues. The CDR3 region has the DNA TGTGCCAGCAGTGCCACAACAGGGGGCGTCAGTCAGCCCCAGCATTTT. This translates into CASSATTGGVSQPQHF.

The sample holds one count of this clone. The J gene is TRBJ2-7, the V gene TRBV18, with TRBD1 as a possible D gene (6 bases). The CDR3 sequence is 14 residues long. Germline values: CDR1 KGHSH, CDR2 LQKENI. V was pared by 5 bases and J by 0 bases, with 11 bases between. The CDR3: CASSLGHSSYEQYF. DNA of the CDR3: TGTGCCAGCTCATTGGGACATTCCTCCTACGAGCAGTACTTC.

This clone is a singleton in its sample. The rearrangement links TRBV27 to TRBJ2-1; D might be TRBD1 (6 bases). This CDR3 has 16 amino acids. V gave up 6 bases and J gave up 4 bases, with 19 bases separating them. CDR1 is MNHEY and CDR2 is SMNVEV in the germline V gene (reference sequence). For the CDR3, the DNA is TGTGCCAGCAGCCCTTCGATCAGGGGCACGTACAATGAGCAGTTCTTC. It yields the protein CASSPSIRGTYNEQFF.

The gene calls are TRBV4-3 and TRBJ2-1; 8 nucleotides match TRBD1. The CDR3 length is 16 residues. V lost 0 bases and J lost 6; bases outside the gene matches: 7. The V gene's germline CDR1 is LGHNA and CDR2 YSLEER. The DNA for the CDR3 is TGCGCCAGCAGCCAAGATTACGGGACAGGTCCCAATGAGCAGTTCTTC. Protein product: CASSQDYGTGPNEQFF.

V and J are TRBV25-1 and TRBJ2-1, with a weak D call TRBD2 (5 bases). The CDR3 has 16 amino acids. V lost 3 bases, J lost 6 bases, and 18 bases lay in between. Germline assignment: CDR1 MGHDK and CDR2 SYGVNS. CDR3 DNA: TGTGCCAGCAGTGACTCGAAACCCGGACTGCGCAATGAGCAGTTCTTC. It encodes CASSDSKPGLRNEQFF.

The V gene is TRBV19, the J gene TRBJ1-5, with 7 bases matching TRBD1. Unmatched junction bases numbered 4, after V lost 11 bases and J lost 3 bases. The CDR3 sequence is 12 residues long. CDR1 LNHDA and CDR2 SQIVND come from the germline V gene (reference sequence). CDR3 sequence: CAGGQSNQPQHF. The CDR3 nucleotides are TGTGCCGGGGGACAGTCCAATCAGCCCCAGCATTTT.

V usage is TRBV7-2 and J usage is TRBJ2-5; TRBD1 agrees at 7 bases. The CDR3 has 15 amino acids. The V segment lost 3 bases and the J segment 5 bases; nucleotides outside the gene matches: 9. CDR1 and CDR2 (germline): SGHTA, FQGNSA. The CDR3 DNA reads as TGTGCCAGCAGCTTCCAACAGGGGTTAAGGGAGACCCAGTACTTC. Its translation: CASSFQQGLRETQYF. The entire variable domain, with the rest obtained from reference TRBV7-2 and TRBJ2-5, is as follows: GAGVSQSPSNKVTEKGKDVELRCDPISGHTALYWYRQSLGQGLEFLIYFQGNSAPDKSGLPSDRFSAERTGGSVSTLTIQRTQQEDSAVYLCASSFQQGLRETQYFGPGTRLLVL.

The gene calls are TRBV10-3 and TRBJ2-1; 8 nucleotides line up with TRBD2. Germline V lookup: CDR1 ENHRY, CDR2 SYGVKD. V lost 10 bases to trimming and J lost 0 bases; unmatched junction nucleotides: 5. This CDR3 comprises 14 residues. The CDR3 DNA follows: TGTGCCAGTAGCGGGAAGAGCTCCTACAATGAGCAGTTCTTC. This codes for CASSGKSSYNEQFF.

This rearrangement joins TRBV19 to TRBJ2-5; TRBD2 matches 7 bases. The CDR3 length is 13 residues. Trimming removed 3 bases from V and 7 bases from J; junction bases left unmatched: 5. CDR1 and CDR2 from the germline V gene are LNHDA and SQIVND (reference sequence). CDR3 in amino acids: CASSMGGRGTQYF. The CDR3 nucleotides read TGTGCCAGTAGTATGGGAGGGCGGGGGACCCAGTACTTC.

The rearrangement links TRBV27 to TRBJ2-7, with 9 nucleotides matching TRBD1. Trimming took 4 bases from V and 6 from J; bases not matched to a gene: 10. There are 15 residues in the CDR3. CDR1 and CDR2 from the germline V gene are MNHEY and SMNVEV (reference sequence). The CDR3 DNA reads TGTGCCAGCAGTTCGACACAGGGGGCCAGCCGCGAGCAGTACTTC. Translated: CASSSTQGASREQYF.

The rearrangement joins TRBV4-1 to TRBJ2-3, with D possibly being TRBD2 (6 bases). The CDR3 consists of 15 residues. Germline CDR1 reads MGHRA; CDR2 reads YSYEKL. V shed 0 bases and J shed 3 bases, with 10 bases lying between them. The CDR3 coding sequence is TGCGCCAGCAGCCAAGACGCGGGGTGGACAGATACGCAGTATTTT. It is translated as CASSQDAGWTDTQYF.

V gene TRBV30 combines with J gene TRBJ2-2; D unclear. This CDR3 spans 13 amino acids. CDR1 and CDR2 from the germline V gene are GTSNPN and SVGIG (reference sequence). The germline V and J ends were trimmed by 1 base and 1 base, with 4 bases remaining between them. The DNA of the CDR3 is TGTGCCTGGAGTGACGGGAACACCGGGGAGCTGTTTTTT. Protein sequence: CAWSDGNTGELFF.

This clone was observed a single time. The same CDR3 is also encoded by other DNA sequences in this sample. The chain's CDR3 is CASGLAGPYNEQFF. The CDR3 DNA is TGTGCCAGCGGTCTAGCGGGACCCTACAATGAGCAGTTCTTC. The chain couples TRBV7-2 to TRBJ2-1; 9 bases fit TRBD2. The V segment lost 8 bases and the J segment 2 bases; nucleotides outside the gene matches: 4. CDR3 length equals 14 residues. Germline CDR1 is SGHTA and CDR2 is FQGNSA.

This clone was observed a handful of times. The genes are TRBV7-2 and TRBJ1-5; D unclear. Looked up from germline, CDR1 is SGHTA and CDR2 is FQGNSA. This CDR3 has 15 residues. V dropped 4 bases and J dropped 1 base, with 11 bases sitting between them. CDR3 coding DNA: TGTGCCAGCAGCTCGAGCGTGGAAAGCAATCAGCCCCAGCATTTT. This encodes CASSSSVESNQPQHF.

The rearrangement uses TRBV7-2 and TRBJ2-7, with 9 bases aligning to TRBD1. The CDR3 is 17 residues long. Germline values: CDR1 SGHTA, CDR2 FQGNSA. After removal of 3 bases from V and 1 base from J, the junction contained 10 bases not matched to a gene. In nucleotides, the CDR3 is TGTGCCAGCAGCTTCCTAACAGGGGGCGTAAATTCCTACGAGCAGTACTTC. It specifies CASSFLTGGVNSYEQYF.

This chain links TRBV11-1 with TRBJ2-7; the D is unclear. The CDR3 totals 13 residues. Germline lookup yields CDR1 SGHAT and CDR2 FQDESV (reference sequence). V gave up 4 bases and J gave up 5 bases, with 12 bases separating them. The CDR3 DNA sequence: TGTGCCAGCAGCTACCCCCCCGAGAACGAGCAGTACTTC. It yields the protein CASSYPPENEQYF.

This sequence joins TRBV13 and TRBJ2-7; TRBD2 agrees at 11 bases. The V gene end was trimmed by 5 bases and the J gene end by 2 bases; junction bases not matched to a gene: 5. This CDR3 region has 15 residues. CDR1 is PRHDT, CDR2 FYEKMQ, per germline (reference sequence). CDR3 bases: TGTGCCAGCAGCCTCTTACTAGCGGGGGCCTACGAGCAGTACTTC. Translated, it gives CASSLLLAGAYEQYF. Full variable domain (outside the CDR3, taken from reference TRBV13 and TRBJ2-7): AAGVIQSPRHLIKEKRETATLKCYPIPRHDTVYWYQQGPGQDPQFLISFYEKMQSDKGSIPDRFSAQQFSDYHSELNMSSLELGDSALYFCASSLLLAGAYEQYFGPGTRLTVT.

The chain carries TRBV19 and TRBJ1-1; D is ambiguous. Deletions cut 5 bases from V and 3 bases from J, with 7 bases between. The CDR3 runs 12 residues. Germline CDR1 reads LNHDA; CDR2 reads SQIVND (reference sequence). The CDR3 nucleotides are TGTGCCAGTAGTCCGGGAGACACTGAAGCTTTCTTT. Protein product: CASSPGDTEAFF.